The 25 T cell receptor beta chains given below trace back to one sample, sequenced in a study of shared clonotypes between healthy human individuals (dated by TCRdb to the early 2020s). CD8 naive samples were CD45RO-negative cells positively selected for CCR7, giving a CD45RA+CCR7+ population that excluded TemRA cells. Libraries were constructed by the immunoSEQ multiplex PCR assay. TCRdb carries this immuneACCESS record with in-frame sequences only. Its versions omit some clonotypes, under half of them owing to an unresolved V gene in the studies checked, with the rest unexplained. In all, the sample holds roughly 590,000 clones, and over 95% of those were seen once. The top ten constitute around 0.11% of the sample. The sequencing sample was made of naive CD8+ T cells sorted from blood. The cell subset or site label corresponds to: CD45RA+CCR7+. Receptors were obtained from a woman under 40 in good health.

V and J are TRBV28 and TRBJ1-4, with D perhaps TRBD1 (6 bases). The germline gives CDR1 MDHEN, CDR2 SYDVKM. CDR3 length: 16 amino acids. V shed 7 bases and J shed 6 bases, with 21 bases lying between them. DNA of the CDR3: TGTGCCAGCAACCAATGGGGTCGGGGGGCCCATGAAAAACTGTTTTTT. The encoded protein is CASNQWGRGAHEKLFF.

The chain joins TRBV5-1 to TRBJ1-1; maybe TRBD1 (6 bases). V lost 4 bases and J lost 3, with 16 bases in between. The CDR3 sequence is 15 residues long. Germline lookup yields CDR1 SGHRS and CDR2 YFSETQ. The CDR3 DNA reads as TGCGCCAGCAGCCCCCTCAGGGGTCTGGACACTGAAGCTTTCTTT. Protein product: CASSPLRGLDTEAFF.

This clone was counted once. V gene TRBV19 combines with J gene TRBJ2-1; 9 nucleotides line up with TRBD2. This CDR3 comprises 14 residues. Germline lookup yields CDR1 LNHDA and CDR2 SQIVND (reference sequence). V shed 3 bases, J shed 8 bases, and the junction held 5 bases outside the gene matches. As DNA, the CDR3 is TGTGCCAGTAGTATGCAAGGGACTAGCTATGAGCAGTTCTTC. This gives the protein CASSMQGTSYEQFF.

The rearrangement uses TRBV11-2 and TRBJ1-1; possibly TRBD1 for D (6 bases). The germline V gene has CDR1 SGHAT and CDR2 FQNNGV. The CDR3 totals 16 residues. V was trimmed by 5 bases and J by 0 bases, leaving 16 bases between them. For the CDR3, the DNA is TGTGCCAGCAGCCCCCGGGCGACAGGCTTGAACACTGAAGCTTTCTTT. Translated: CASSPRATGLNTEAFF.

The chain combines TRBV27 with TRBJ2-5, with TRBD1 matching over 12 bases. Trimming cost V 6 bases and J 5 bases; bases outside gene matches: 16. The CDR3 spans 18 residues. CDR1 is MNHEY and CDR2 is SMNVEV in the germline V gene (reference sequence). CDR3 sequence: CASSLGFGTGGFRETQYF. CDR3 DNA: TGTGCCAGCAGCCTAGGATTCGGGACAGGGGGCTTTCGGGAGACCCAGTACTTC.

This chain joins TRBV7-8 and TRBJ1-4; D is uncertain. CDR1 is SGHVS, CDR2 FQNEAQ, per germline. V lost 5 bases and J lost 6, with 7 bases in between. The CDR3 loop spans 12 amino acids. The CDR3 nucleotides read TGTGCCAGCAGCCTGGGTGATGAAAAACTGTTTTTT. Residues: CASSLGDEKLFF.

The chain is built from TRBV19 and TRBJ2-7, with D uncertain. This CDR3 is built from 13 residues. V lost 5 bases to trimming and J lost 6 bases, with 14 bases between them. Germline loops: CDR1 LNHDA, CDR2 SQIVND (reference sequence). The CDR3 reads CASSLTFRTEQYF. CDR3 bases: TGTGCCAGTAGTCTCACCTTTCGGACCGAGCAGTACTTC.

The V and J genes are TRBV19 and TRBJ2-1; 9 nucleotides line up with TRBD2. CDR1 and CDR2 from the germline V gene are LNHDA and SQIVND (reference sequence). The CDR3 length is 14 residues. Trimming at V came to 1 base and at J to 6 bases, leaving 1 base not matched to a gene. CDR3 residues: CASSIGGLANEQFF. Written as DNA, the CDR3 is TGTGCCAGTAGTATAGGGGGACTAGCCAATGAGCAGTTCTTC.

The CDR3 DNA reads TGTGCCAGCAGTTTATTCGGCGAGAGCAATCAGCCCCAGCATTTT. This codes for CASSLFGESNQPQHF. The genes are TRBV28 and TRBJ1-5; D not resolved. Germline-derived CDR1 and CDR2 are MDHEN and SYDVKM. CDR3 size: 15 residues. The V end was cut by 1 base, the J end by 1 base, with 8 bases between.

The V gene is TRBV5-6, the J gene TRBJ1-4; 7 bases map to TRBD1. V dropped 4 bases and J dropped 7; count of bases not matched to a gene: 10. The CDR3 is made up of 15 amino acids. Germline V lookup: CDR1 SGHDT, CDR2 YYEEEE. The CDR3 region has the DNA TGTGCCAGCAGCCTGTGGAACAGGGGACGTGAAAAACTGTTTTTT. Protein sequence: CASSLWNRGREKLFF.

The chain couples TRBV12-5 to TRBJ2-7; D possibly matches TRBD1 or TRBD2 (6 bases each). CDR1 is LGHNT, CDR2 FRNRAP, per germline. This CDR3 spans 14 amino acids. The V end lost 9 bases, the J end lost 6 bases, and 21 bases lay between the germline ends. This CDR3 is CASAPGGLLSEQYF. The DNA for the CDR3 is TGTGCTAGCGCCCCCGGGGGCCTTCTCTCCGAGCAGTACTTC.

The chain has TRBV28 and TRBJ2-1; D is ambiguous. The germline gives CDR1 MDHEN, CDR2 SYDVKM. This CDR3 is built from 14 residues. Deletions cut 3 bases from V and 1 base from J, with 7 bases between. The CDR3 protein is CASSFLHSYNEQFF. The CDR3 nucleotides are TGTGCCAGCAGTTTTCTACATTCCTACAATGAGCAGTTCTTC. Full variable domain (remainder filled in from reference TRBV28 and TRBJ2-1): DVKVTQSSRYLVKRTGEKVFLECVQDMDHENMFWYRQDPGLGLRLIYFSYDVKMKEKGDIPEGYSVSREKKERFSLILESASTNQTSMYLCASSFLHSYNEQFFGPGTRLTVL.

This clone has a single count. V and J are TRBV7-9 and TRBJ2-7; no firm D call. Germline V CDR1 and CDR2: SEHNR, FQNEAQ (reference sequence). The CDR3 has 14 residues. The germline V and J ends were trimmed by 4 bases and 0 bases, with 10 bases remaining between them. In DNA, the CDR3 is TGTGCCAGCAGCTCCGGACGACCCTCCTACGAGCAGTACTTC. It is translated as CASSSGRPSYEQYF.

The chain employs TRBV15 and TRBJ2-1, with D tentatively TRBD2 (5 bases). Germline V CDR1 and CDR2: LNHNV, YYDKDF (reference sequence). CDR3 size: 14 residues. The germline V and J ends were trimmed by 3 bases and 1 base, with 7 bases remaining between them. CDR3 amino acids: CATSRDWSYNEQFF. CDR3 bases: TGTGCCACCAGCAGGGACTGGTCCTACAATGAGCAGTTCTTC.

V usage is TRBV28 and J usage is TRBJ1-2; D is unclear. Trimming removed 6 bases at V and 4 bases at J, with 9 bases between. Per germline, CDR1 MDHEN and CDR2 SYDVKM. The CDR3 is 12 residues long. Here the CDR3 reads CASRVDGYGYTF. Written as DNA, the CDR3 is TGTGCCAGCAGGGTGGACGGCTATGGCTACACCTTC.

The chain recombines TRBV27 with TRBJ1-5; 9 positions agree with TRBD1. This CDR3 spans 17 amino acids. V lost 6 bases to trimming and J lost 1 base; unmatched junction nucleotides: 10. Germline V lookup: CDR1 MNHEY, CDR2 SMNVEV (reference sequence). Written as DNA, the CDR3 is TGTGCCAGCAGGGACGGGACAGGGAAGGGGAGCAATCAGCCCCAGCATTTT. Protein product: CASRDGTGKGSNQPQHF.

V gene TRBV27 combines with J gene TRBJ1-2; the match to TRBD1 covers 10 bases. The V segment lost 3 bases and the J segment 8 bases; nucleotides outside the gene matches: 3. The germline gives CDR1 MNHEY, CDR2 SMNVEV (reference sequence). This CDR3 is 13 amino acids long. CDR3 in amino acids: CASSFDRGQGYTF. In DNA form, the CDR3 reads TGTGCCAGCAGTTTCGACAGGGGGCAAGGCTACACCTTC.

The chain has TRBV12-5 and TRBJ2-7; D gene ambiguous. V was clipped by 0 bases and J by 3 bases, with 15 bases between them. There are 16 residues in the CDR3. Germline CDR1 LGHNT, CDR2 FRNRAP. Written as DNA, the CDR3 is TGTGCTAGTGGTTTGGTTGTGGGAAGAACGGTCTACGAGCAGTACTTC. It codes for CASGLVVGRTVYEQYF.

The chain recombines TRBV28 with TRBJ2-5, with D perhaps TRBD2 (6 bases). CDR1 is MDHEN, CDR2 SYDVKM, per germline. The CDR3 loop spans 16 amino acids. Trimming left V 7 bases short and J 5 bases short, with 23 bases between. CDR3 coding DNA: TGTGCCAGCAAACTTACAAGGAACCCCCGGGGGGAGACCCAGTACTTC. Translated, it gives CASKLTRNPRGETQYF.

This chain connects TRBV5-1 to TRBJ2-7, with D possibly being TRBD1 (6 bases). Germline assignment: CDR1 SGHRS and CDR2 YFSETQ. Between the trimmed V and J ends, which lost 2 bases and 3 bases, there was a span of 9 bases. This CDR3 comprises 13 residues. The CDR3 DNA reads TGCGCCAGCAGCTTAACCAGGGGCTACGAGCAGTACTTC. This encodes CASSLTRGYEQYF.

This rearrangement joins TRBV21-1 to TRBJ2-5; the table names TRBD1, a call not compared with the DNA. TRBV21-1 is listed as a pseudogene. The CDR3 has 18 residues. The CDR3 is CASSSRDTSTLHQETQYF. The DNA for the CDR3 is TGTGCCAGCAGCTCCCGGGACACCTCAACCCTCCACCAAGAGACCCAGTACTTC.

This sequence joins TRBV27 and TRBJ1-5, with D uncertain. Looked up from germline, CDR1 is MNHEY and CDR2 is SMNVEV (reference sequence). Deletions cut 2 bases from V and 4 bases from J, with 9 bases between. The CDR3 totals 14 residues. DNA for the CDR3: TGTGCCAGCAGTTTAAAACTAGGTAATCAGCCCCAGCATTTT. It encodes CASSLKLGNQPQHF.

The chain links TRBV11-2 to TRBJ2-7; 10 bases match TRBD2. CDR1 is SGHAT, CDR2 FQNNGV, per germline. The CDR3 runs 16 residues. With V trimmed by 5 bases and J by 7 bases, 14 bases remained unmatched. In DNA form, the CDR3 reads TGTGCCAGCAGCGAGACTAGCGGGCTCTCTTTGTTGGAGCAGTACTTC. This gives the protein CASSETSGLSLLEQYF.

This chain links TRBV20-1 with TRBJ1-1, with D possibly matching TRBD1 (5 bases). Germline assignment: CDR1 DFQATT and CDR2 SNEGSKA (reference sequence). This CDR3 has 11 residues. V lost 6 bases to trimming and J lost 12 bases, with 17 bases between them. The CDR3 reads CSAPGTGGTFF. DNA for the CDR3: TGCAGTGCACCTGGGACGGGGGGGACTTTCTTT.

The chain recombines TRBV27 with TRBJ2-7; weak D call: TRBD1 (5 bases). V was cut by 3 bases and J by 3 bases, with 15 bases left in between. This CDR3 has 15 residues. Germline loops: CDR1 MNHEY, CDR2 SMNVEV (reference sequence). DNA of the CDR3: TGTGCCAGCAGTTTCGCAGGGTCCCAAATCTACGAGCAGTACTTC. It is translated as CASSFAGSQIYEQYF.